What follows describes a single T cell receptor beta chain. What it binds is unknown. V was trimmed by 1 base and J by 4 bases, leaving 2 bases between them. CDR3 length: 12 amino acids. CDR1 is SGHTA and CDR2 is FQGTGA in the germline V gene. This sample is part of a study of identical twins. Whole-study findings and limits: Donors were not followed over many years; analysis was cross-sectional. Sequences that were beta out-of-frame showed weaker excess twin sharing.

TCRdb reprocessed the 5' RACE reads via MiXCR and lists one record per CDR3 protein. The data hold about 530,000 distinct CDR3 sequences, with about a fifth observed a single time. The same specimen was also included in a second study, on yellow fever vaccine responses in identical twins.

V usage is TRBV7-3 and J usage is TRBJ2-1, with no clear D. The sequenced material came from CD4+ T cells sorted from blood. This receptor was identified in a woman under 30 in good health. Here the CDR3 DNA reads TGTGCCAGCAGCTTAATGTACAATGAGCAGTTCTTC. This translates into CASSLMYNEQFF.